This entry concerns a single T cell receptor (beta chain). Its specificity is not known. The sample originates from a study of shared clonotypes between healthy human individuals. Regarding the study as a whole: A generally larger estimated richness was seen in naive subsets than in memory subsets. The researchers took only blood, and tissue repertoires probably look different. Rarefaction exposed incomplete sorted-subset sequencing despite large depth.

The method was immunoSEQ multiplex PCR; TCRdb's version includes in-frame clones alone and lacks a portion of them. The data show about 2.4 million clones, approximately 93% seen once. Germline V gene data show CDR1 as MDHEN and CDR2 as SYDVKM. The CDR3 covers 14 residues. V lost 4 bases and J lost 4, with 14 bases in between. The rearrangement uses TRBV28 and TRBJ2-7, with a tentative D call TRBD2 (5 bases). The clonotype comes from a man between 18 and 35 years old in good health. Some clones in this sample may be carry-over from other donors' samples. Sequencing was done on a sample of naive CD4+ T cells from PBMCs. Subset indicated: CD45RA+ positively selected. The DNA of the CDR3 is TGTGCCAGCAGTTCGCGGGCCAGAGGGTACGAGCAGTACTTC. It encodes CASSSRARGYEQYF.